This entry lists 25 T cell receptor beta chains sequenced from one sample in a study of blood T cell repertoires in COVID-19 (dated by TCRdb to about 2020). Libraries were constructed by the immunoSEQ multiplex PCR assay. The source is immuneACCESS, and TCRdb retained only in-frame sequences with V and J called. Part of the clones is not carried over; for the studies checked, unresolved V genes explain less than half of this, and the remainder is unexplained. This sample comprises around 250,000 clones, approximately 85% of them detected only once. Jointly, the top ten make up approximately 2% of the sample. The specimen sequenced was PBMCs or T cells enriched from blood (not recorded which). Every receptor here comes from a woman in her fifties or sixties who had recovered from COVID-19.

The V gene is TRBV28, the J gene TRBJ2-2, with 11 bases aligning to TRBD1. The V gene end was trimmed by 8 bases and the J gene end by 10 bases; junction bases not matched to a gene: 12. The CDR3 is 15 residues long. Germline V gene sequence: CDR1 MDHEN, CDR2 SYDVKM. Written as DNA, the CDR3 is TGTGCCAGCGAGAGGACAGGGGGCCTGGGGGAGGAGCTGTTTTTT. Translated, it gives CASERTGGLGEELFF.

This chain links TRBV25-1 with TRBJ1-4, with D unclear. The CDR3 runs 13 residues. Trimming removed 5 bases from V and 10 bases from J, with 14 bases in between. Germline V gene data show CDR1 as MGHDK and CDR2 as SYGVNS. CDR3 residues: CASSRSGEGKLFF. CDR3 sequence (DNA): TGTGCCAGCAGTCGGTCCGGGGAAGGAAAACTGTTTTTT.

Only a few counts were recorded for this clone. The chain joins TRBV6-6 to TRBJ2-7; TRBD2 matches at 7 bases. CDR3 size: 13 residues. V gave up 6 bases and J gave up 6 bases; unmatched junction bases: 8. Germline CDR1 and CDR2: MNHNY and SVGAGI (reference sequence). The CDR3 coding sequence is TGTGCCAGCAGACCTGCGGGAGTAAGCGAGCAGTACTTC. It is translated as CASRPAGVSEQYF.

A single count supports this clone. This sequence joins TRBV7-3 and TRBJ2-1; 8 positions match TRBD2. The J segment lost 4 bases and the V segment lost 5 bases, leaving 10 bases of the junction unmatched. The CDR3 totals 16 residues. Germline assignment: CDR1 SGHTA and CDR2 FQGTGA. CDR3 sequence: CASSPISGTTYNEQFF. CDR3 in DNA: TGTGCCAGCAGCCCAATTAGCGGGACCACTTACAATGAGCAGTTCTTC.

The gene calls are TRBV28 and TRBJ2-7; no clear D. V lost 7 bases and J lost 3, with 10 bases in between. The germline V gene encodes CDR1 MDHEN and CDR2 SYDVKM. The CDR3 has 12 residues. This chain's CDR3 is CASKVSGYEQYF. The CDR3 DNA reads TGTGCCAGCAAAGTATCGGGCTACGAGCAGTACTTC.

CDR3 residues: CAWSVNGNSPLHF. CDR3 nucleotide sequence: TGTGCCTGGAGTGTAAACGGGAATTCACCCCTCCACTTT. The gene calls are TRBV30 and TRBJ1-6; no firm D call. Germline V gene lookup returns CDR1 GTSNPN and CDR2 SVGIG (reference sequence). This CDR3 region has 13 residues. V was shortened by 0 bases and J by 7 bases, with 7 bases between the two germline ends.

The CDR3 here is CASSPGLAGGWSTDTQYF. The CDR3 nucleotides are TGTGCCAGCAGTCCCGGACTAGCGGGAGGGTGGAGCACAGATACGCAGTATTTT. The V gene is TRBV28, the J gene TRBJ2-3; 15 bases are shared with TRBD2. CDR3 length equals 18 residues. CDR1 MDHEN and CDR2 SYDVKM come from the germline V gene. With 5 bases clipped from V and 0 bases from J, the junction kept 6 bases outside the gene matches.

This chain connects TRBV11-2 to TRBJ2-7; a weak D match, TRBD1 (6 bases). The CDR3 loop spans 15 amino acids. V lost 3 bases, J lost 3 bases, and 15 bases lay in between. The germline V gene has CDR1 SGHAT and CDR2 FQNNGV. The CDR3 coding sequence is TGTGCCAGCAGCTTTGGTGGGGAACAGGGCTACGAGCAGTACTTC. Residues: CASSFGGEQGYEQYF.

The rearrangement uses TRBV28 and TRBJ2-3; TRBD1 aligns across 7 bases. V lost 8 bases, J lost 2 bases, and 7 bases stayed unmatched. Germline CDR1 reads MDHEN; CDR2 reads SYDVKM. The CDR3 runs to 14 residues. CDR3 protein: CASFNRGNTDTQYF. The CDR3 nucleotides are TGTGCCAGCTTCAACAGGGGCAACACAGATACGCAGTATTTT.

The chain combines TRBV30 with TRBJ2-3, with TRBD2 as a possible D gene (6 bases). Germline V gene lookup returns CDR1 GTSNPN and CDR2 SVGIG (reference sequence). The ends were cut back, 3 bases at V and 2 bases at J, with 9 bases in the middle. This CDR3 has 13 residues. CDR3 protein: CAWRDYPTDTQYF. CDR3 bases: TGTGCCTGGAGGGACTATCCCACAGATACGCAGTATTTT.

This chain uses TRBV13 with TRBJ2-3, with TRBD1 matching 9 bases. V was clipped by 3 bases and J by 6 bases; unmatched bases: 7. Germline V gene sequence: CDR1 PRHDT, CDR2 FYEKMQ (reference sequence). The CDR3 contains 15 residues. CDR3: CASSFSQGALDTQYF. The CDR3 bases are TGTGCCAGCAGCTTCTCACAGGGGGCGCTGGATACGCAGTATTTT.

The chain combines TRBV30 with TRBJ1-1, with TRBD1 matching 7 bases. Germline CDR1 GTSNPN, CDR2 SVGIG (reference sequence). The CDR3 is made up of 11 amino acids. Germline trimming cut 8 bases from V and 10 bases from J; bases unmatched to any gene: 10. CDR3: CARDRGPGAFF. CDR3 coding DNA: TGTGCCAGAGATAGGGGGCCGGGAGCTTTCTTT.

The V gene is TRBV28, the J gene TRBJ2-2; TRBD1 is a possible D gene (6 bases). CDR3 length: 15 residues. Germline V lookup: CDR1 MDHEN, CDR2 SYDVKM. V shed 5 bases and J shed 5 bases, with 15 bases lying between them. For the CDR3, the DNA is TGTGCCAGCAGTACGCCGGGACAACATACCGGGGAGCTGTTTTTT. This encodes CASSTPGQHTGELFF.

This clone came up once. This chain joins TRBV7-9 and TRBJ1-3, with TRBD1 matching over 7 bases. With 5 bases clipped from V and 3 bases from J, the junction kept 4 bases outside the gene matches. The CDR3 is made up of 14 amino acids. The germline V gene encodes CDR1 SEHNR and CDR2 FQNEAQ (reference sequence). The CDR3 DNA reads as TGTGCCAGCAGCCTCGGGACAGATGGAAACACCATATATTTT. This codes for CASSLGTDGNTIYF.

The J gene is TRBJ2-1, the V gene TRBV11-2; possibly TRBD2 for D (5 bases). V lost 4 bases and J lost 0, with 16 bases in between. The germline V gene encodes CDR1 SGHAT and CDR2 FQNNGV. This CDR3 has 17 residues. This chain's CDR3 is CASSSRELTSSYNEQFF. The CDR3 DNA follows: TGTGCCAGCAGCTCGAGGGAGCTGACGAGCTCCTACAATGAGCAGTTCTTC.

This clone has a handful of counts. The rearrangement links TRBV28 to TRBJ2-7; no firm D call. Germline values: CDR1 MDHEN, CDR2 SYDVKM. Trimming shortened V by 2 bases and J by 2 bases, and 10 bases separated the two germline ends. The CDR3 spans 14 residues. Here the CDR3 DNA reads TGTGCCAGCAGTTTAGTGGCCAGGCCCTACGAGCAGTACTTC. The encoded protein is CASSLVARPYEQYF.

In this sample, this clone turned up a few times. The chain employs TRBV29-1 and TRBJ2-7, with TRBD2 matching over 11 bases. Trimming took 4 bases from V and 4 from J; bases not matched to a gene: 3. CDR1 is SQVTM, CDR2 ANQGSEA, per germline. The CDR3 is 13 amino acids. CDR3 DNA: TGCAGCGTTGGGAGGACTAGCGGGTACGAGCAGTACTTC. It translates to CSVGRTSGYEQYF.

This chain uses TRBV18 with TRBJ1-1; 9 nucleotides align to TRBD1. V gave up 1 base and J gave up 4 bases; unmatched junction bases: 7. The CDR3 is made up of 16 amino acids. Germline-derived CDR1 and CDR2 are KGHSH and LQKENI. The CDR3, as DNA: TGTGCCAGCTCACCACTTTACTCGGGACAGGGCACTGAAGCTTTCTTT. Translating it yields CASSPLYSGQGTEAFF.

In DNA form, the CDR3 reads TGTGCCAGTAGTATAGATGGTGGGACAGTCGTTTACGAGCAGTACTTC. Encoded protein: CASSIDGGTVVYEQYF. This chain uses TRBV19 with TRBJ2-7, with 7 positions matching TRBD1. Trimming removed 0 bases from V and 4 bases from J; junction bases left unmatched: 9. This CDR3 has 16 amino acids. The germline V gene has CDR1 LNHDA and CDR2 SQIVND (reference sequence).

The CDR3 bases are TGTGCCAGCACCCCCCAGTCATACTACGAGCAGTACTTC. This codes for CASTPQSYYEQYF. J is TRBJ2-7 and V is TRBV6-2 or TRBV6-3, with D unclear. The CDR3 runs to 13 residues. CDR1 and CDR2 from the germline V gene are MNHEY and SVGEGT. V gave up 7 bases and J gave up 3 bases, with 13 bases separating them.

This chain links TRBV7-8 with TRBJ1-1, with D uncertain. The V end was cut by 2 bases, the J end by 0 bases, with 7 bases between. The V gene's germline CDR1 is SGHVS and CDR2 FQNEAQ. This CDR3 spans 14 amino acids. The CDR3 DNA follows: TGTGCCAGCAGCTTAATTGGGCTGAACACTGAAGCTTTCTTT. Protein: CASSLIGLNTEAFF.

This chain connects TRBV25-1 to TRBJ2-7; D is perhaps TRBD2 (5 bases). Germline values: CDR1 MGHDK, CDR2 SYGVNS. The V and J ends lost 3 bases and 0 bases respectively, with 12 bases between them. The CDR3 runs 15 residues. CDR3 in DNA: TGTGCCAGCAGTGACTCCAGGAGGAGCTCCTACGAGCAGTACTTC. This codes for CASSDSRRSSYEQYF.

The chain recombines TRBV13 with TRBJ2-7; D possibly corresponds to TRBD1 (6 bases). The CDR3 spans 15 residues. The V gene's germline CDR1 is PRHDT and CDR2 FYEKMQ (reference sequence). V dropped 5 bases and J dropped 4 bases, with 18 bases sitting between them. The CDR3 reads CASSVYSRGRYEQYF. The CDR3 nucleotides are TGTGCCAGCAGCGTGTACTCCAGGGGCAGGTACGAGCAGTACTTC.

This chain joins TRBV11-2 and TRBJ2-7, with D maybe TRBD2 (7 bases). CDR3 length: 16 residues. V was clipped by 3 bases and J by 0 bases, with 15 bases between them. Germline V gene data show CDR1 as SGHAT and CDR2 as FQNNGV. The CDR3 DNA sequence: TGTGCCAGCAGCTTGCTGGGGGGGGGCAGCTCCTACGAGCAGTACTTC. Translating gives CASSLLGGGSSYEQYF.

The chain couples TRBV3-1 (or the pseudogene TRBV3-2) to TRBJ2-3; weak D call: TRBD1 (6 bases). V lost 5 bases to trimming and J lost 2 bases, with 17 bases between them. This CDR3 is 16 amino acids long. Looked up from germline, CDR1 is LGHDT and CDR2 is YNNKEL (reference sequence). CDR3: CASSYRRDTFTDTQYF. CDR3 nucleotides: TGTGCCAGCAGCTACCGCCGGGACACCTTCACAGATACGCAGTATTTT.